This record covers a single T cell receptor (beta chain). A junction end diverges from the germline sequence, so it may reflect a read error. The source of the sample is a study of blood T cell repertoires in COVID-19. The wider study: From the United States, Italy and Spain came samples of acute and convalescent COVID-19. T cells, B-cell-depleted T cells, or PBMCs supplied cDNA or gDNA.

The CDR3 runs to 15 residues. Germline V gene data show CDR1 as SGHRS and CDR2 as YFSETQ. How the authors handled the data: Researchers report that nucleated cell counts were estimated from reference gene primer amplification. Here immunoSEQ multiplex PCR was the method, and the copy in TCRdb shows in-frame clones only, minus some. V and J calls and clone size are copied from that table; D and trimming were computed from the DNA. This table has approximately 250,000 clones, around 83% appearing once. The TCR comes from a middle-aged woman who had recovered from COVID-19. The rearrangement uses TRBV5-1 and TRBJ2-7; 12 bases agree with TRBD1. The sequenced sample was peripheral blood. CDR3 sequence reads: CASSLGQGAYYEQYF. The CDR3 region has the DNA TGCGCCAGCAGTTTGGGACAGGGGGCGTACTACGAGCAGTACTTC.